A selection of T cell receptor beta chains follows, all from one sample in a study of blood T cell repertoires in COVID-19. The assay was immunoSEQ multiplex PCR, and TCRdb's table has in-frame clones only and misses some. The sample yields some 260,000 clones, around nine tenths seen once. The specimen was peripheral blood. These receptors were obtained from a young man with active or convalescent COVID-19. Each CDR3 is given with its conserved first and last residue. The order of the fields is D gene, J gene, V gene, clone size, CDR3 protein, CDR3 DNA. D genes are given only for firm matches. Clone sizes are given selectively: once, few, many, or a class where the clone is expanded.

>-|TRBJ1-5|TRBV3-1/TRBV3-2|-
CASSQVHNQPQHF
TGTGCCAGCAGCCAAGTCCACAATCAGCCCCAGCATTTT
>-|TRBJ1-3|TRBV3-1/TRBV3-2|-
CASSQQGNTIYF
TGTGCCAGCAGCCAACAGGGAAACACCATATATTTT
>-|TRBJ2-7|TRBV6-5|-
CASSTRGRFYEQYF
TGTGCCAGCAGCACGCGGGGGCGGTTCTACGAGCAGTACTTC
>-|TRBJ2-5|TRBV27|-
CASSPLRERHSGETQYF
TGTGCCAGCAGTCCCCTGAGGGAGAGGCATAGTGGGGAGACCCAGTACTTC
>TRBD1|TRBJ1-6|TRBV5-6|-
CASSLAGTGNSPLHF
TGTGCCAGCAGCTTGGCCGGGACAGGGAATTCACCCCTCCACTTT
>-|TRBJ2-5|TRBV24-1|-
CATSDESETQYF
TGTGCCACCAGTGATGAGTCGGAGACCCAGTACTTC
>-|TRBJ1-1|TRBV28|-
CASSSEGLNTEAFF
TGTGCCAGCAGTTCGGAGGGGCTTAACACTGAAGCTTTCTTT
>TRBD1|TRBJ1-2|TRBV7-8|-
CASTPYSTGGVYGYTF
TGTGCCAGCACCCCATACTCGACAGGGGGTGTCTATGGCTACACCTTC
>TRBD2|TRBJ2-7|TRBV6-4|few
CASSLGLAALGEQYF
TGTGCCAGCAGTTTAGGACTAGCCGCGTTGGGTGAGCAGTACTTC
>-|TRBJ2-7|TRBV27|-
CASSLTATSSYEQYF
TGTGCCAGCAGTTTAACAGCCACCAGCTCCTACGAGCAGTACTTC
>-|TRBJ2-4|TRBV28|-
CAAGAELAKNIQYF
TGTGCCGCTGGAGCAGAACTAGCCAAAAACATTCAGTACTTC
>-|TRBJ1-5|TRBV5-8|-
CASSLYRHQPQHF
TGTGCCAGCAGCCTCTACAGACATCAGCCCCAGCATTTT
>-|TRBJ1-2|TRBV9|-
CASSDPRGAYGYTF
TGTGCCAGCAGCGACCCCCGGGGGGCCTATGGCTACACCTTC
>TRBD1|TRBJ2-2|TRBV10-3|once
CAIRKTGDVHIPRNTGELFF
TGTGCCATCAGGAAGACAGGGGACGTACATATTCCCCGGAACACCGGGGAGCTGTTTTTT
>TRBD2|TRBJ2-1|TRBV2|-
CASGTSGHNEQFF
TGTGCCAGCGGGACTAGCGGTCACAATGAGCAGTTCTTC
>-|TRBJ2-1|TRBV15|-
CATSRSAGMPGNEQFF
TGTGCCACCAGCAGAAGTGCGGGAATGCCAGGAAATGAGCAGTTCTTC
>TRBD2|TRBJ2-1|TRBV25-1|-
CASSEGVAGTYNEQFF
TGTGCCAGCAGTGAAGGAGTAGCGGGGACCTACAATGAGCAGTTCTTC
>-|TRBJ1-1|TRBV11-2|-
CASSRSRGAFF
TGTGCCAGCAGCCGATCCCGCGGGGCTTTCTTT
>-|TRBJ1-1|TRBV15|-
CATSNGRDRAEAFF
TGTGCCACCAGCAACGGGCGGGACCGGGCTGAAGCTTTCTTT
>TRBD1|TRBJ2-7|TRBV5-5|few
CASSLALTGSGYEQYF
TGTGCCAGCAGCTTGGCCCTGACAGGGTCAGGCTACGAGCAGTACTTC
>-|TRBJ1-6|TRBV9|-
CASSVSADGNSPLHF
TGTGCCAGCAGCGTATCAGCGGACGGTAATTCACCCCTCCACTTT
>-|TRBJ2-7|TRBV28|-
CASSQGTLKVEQYF
TGTGCCAGCAGTCAAGGGACATTGAAGGTCGAGCAGTACTTC
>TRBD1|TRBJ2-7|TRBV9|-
CASSVQGADEQYF
TGTGCCAGCAGCGTCCAGGGGGCTGACGAGCAGTACTTC
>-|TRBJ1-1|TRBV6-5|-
CASSHTRLGTEAFF
TGTGCCAGCAGCCACACCCGACTCGGAACTGAAGCTTTCTTT
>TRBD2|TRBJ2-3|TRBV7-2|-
CASSLRRASGRPSTDTQYF
TGTGCCAGCAGCTTACGGCGGGCTAGCGGGAGGCCTAGCACAGATACGCAGTATTTT
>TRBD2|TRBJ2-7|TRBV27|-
CASSALSSGRYEQYF
TGTGCCAGCAGTGCCCTATCTAGCGGGAGGTACGAGCAGTACTTC
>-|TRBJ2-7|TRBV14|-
CASSPSLGTPSYEQYF
TGTGCCAGCAGTCCAAGTCTAGGGACACCATCCTACGAGCAGTACTTC
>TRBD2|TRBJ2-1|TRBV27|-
CASSLSPLAGGPQSSPFF
TGTGCCAGCAGTTTATCCCCCCTAGCGGGAGGCCCCCAAAGCAGTCCGTTCTTC
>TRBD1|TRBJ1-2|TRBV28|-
CASSGDRGGNRGYTF
TGTGCCAGCAGTGGGGACAGGGGTGGTAATCGTGGCTACACCTTC
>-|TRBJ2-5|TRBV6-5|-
CASSYAIRGQETQYF
TGTGCCAGCAGTTATGCAATACGGGGCCAAGAGACCCAGTACTTC
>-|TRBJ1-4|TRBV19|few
CASSSGRGGEKLFF
TGTGCCAGTAGTTCAGGGCGGGGTGGAGAAAAACTGTTTTTT
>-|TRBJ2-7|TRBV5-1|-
CASSLDPGSYEQYF
TGCGCCAGCAGCTTGGACCCAGGCTCCTACGAGCAGTACTTC
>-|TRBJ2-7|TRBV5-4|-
CASSPRGYEQYF
TGTGCCAGCAGCCCCAGGGGCTACGAGCAGTACTTC
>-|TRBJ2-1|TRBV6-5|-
CASSPTSSYNEQFF
TGTGCCAGCAGTCCGACTAGCTCCTACAATGAGCAGTTCTTC
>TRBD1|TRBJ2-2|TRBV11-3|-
CASSSRQGGELFF
TGTGCCAGCAGCTCCCGACAGGGCGGGGAGCTGTTTTTT
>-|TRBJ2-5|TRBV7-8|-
CASSWTTGTDIQETQYF
TGTGCCAGCAGCTGGACTACGGGGACAGACATCCAAGAGACCCAGTACTTC
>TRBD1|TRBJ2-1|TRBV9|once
CASNLGQVGPGDEQFF
TGTGCCAGCAACCTAGGACAGGTGGGCCCCGGGGATGAGCAGTTCTTC
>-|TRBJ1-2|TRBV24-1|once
CATSLTGNFGYTF
TGTGCCACCAGTTTAACAGGGAATTTTGGCTACACCTTC
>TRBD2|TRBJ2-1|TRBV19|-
CASSIEETSDEQFF
TGTGCCAGTAGTATAGAGGAGACTAGCGATGAGCAGTTCTTC
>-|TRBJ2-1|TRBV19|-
CASTPGPGYNEQFF
TGTGCCAGTACCCCTGGTCCGGGTTACAATGAGCAGTTCTTC
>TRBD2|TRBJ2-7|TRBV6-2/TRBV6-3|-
CASSYSGGHNFYEQYF
TGTGCCAGCAGTTACTCGGGAGGGCACAACTTTTACGAGCAGTACTTC
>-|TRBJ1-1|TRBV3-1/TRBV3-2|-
CASSQDLGRSLALGTEAFF
TGTGCCAGCAGCCAAGATTTGGGCAGGTCCCTGGCACTTGGCACTGAAGCTTTCTTT
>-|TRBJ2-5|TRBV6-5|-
CASSTLRETQYF
TGTGCCAGCAGCACGCTGCGGGAGACCCAGTACTTC
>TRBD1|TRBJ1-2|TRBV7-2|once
CASSFRGPGGYTF
TGTGCCAGCAGCTTCAGGGGGCCGGGTGGCTACACCTTC
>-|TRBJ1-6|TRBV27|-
CASTLGGNSPLHF
TGTGCCAGCACTCTAGGAGGGAATTCACCCCTCCACTTT
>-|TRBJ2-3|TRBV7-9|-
CASSSLGGPQRTDTQYF
TGTGCCAGCAGCTCACTCGGGGGGCCCCAACGCACAGATACGCAGTATTTT
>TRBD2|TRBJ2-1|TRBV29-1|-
CSVQGTSGYNEQFF
TGCAGCGTTCAGGGAACTAGCGGCTACAATGAGCAGTTCTTC
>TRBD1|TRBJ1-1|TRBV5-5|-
CASSLLRTGVNTEAFF
TGTGCCAGCAGCTTGTTAAGGACAGGGGTGAACACTGAAGCTTTCTTT
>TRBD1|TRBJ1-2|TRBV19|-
CASSQAGGNYGYTF
TGTGCCAGTAGTCAGGCAGGGGGCAACTATGGCTACACCTTC
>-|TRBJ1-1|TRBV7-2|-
CASSLHGGNTEAFF
TGTGCCAGCAGCTTACACGGGGGTAACACTGAAGCTTTCTTT
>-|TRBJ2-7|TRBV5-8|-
CASFADSTRYEQYF
TGTGCCAGCTTCGCGGACAGTACACGCTACGAGCAGTACTTC
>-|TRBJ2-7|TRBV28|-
CASSFGGTEQYF
TGTGCCAGCAGTTTCGGCGGGACCGAGCAGTACTTC
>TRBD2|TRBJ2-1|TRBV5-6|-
CASSRGLAGGTMPYNEQFF
TGTGCCAGCAGCCGAGGACTAGCGGGAGGAACGATGCCCTACAATGAGCAGTTCTTC
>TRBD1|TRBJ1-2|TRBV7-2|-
CASSLTGNGYTF
TGTGCCAGCAGCCTGACAGGGAATGGCTACACCTTC
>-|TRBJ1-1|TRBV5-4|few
CASSLGPGQNTEAFF
TGTGCCAGCAGCTTGGGACCGGGACAGAACACTGAAGCTTTCTTT